These 18 T cell receptor beta chains share one sample of origin, sequenced in a study of shared clonotypes between healthy human individuals. The repertoire was sequenced with immunoSEQ multiplex PCR; TCRdb's copy has only in-frame clones and lacks some. This table holds 2 million to 3 million clones, over 85% found once. The source material was naive CD4+ T cells from PBMCs. The subset: CD45RA+ positively selected. The receptors were gathered from a man aged 18 to 30 in good health. Some clones in this sample may be carry-over from other donors' samples.

CDR3: CASSPAWTSGRGNEQFF. The CDR3 nucleotides read TGTGCCAGTAGCCCTGCCTGGACTAGCGGGAGGGGGAATGAGCAGTTCTTC. The chain is built from TRBV19 and TRBJ2-1; TRBD2 matches 15 bases. The CDR3 runs 17 residues. The V and J ends lost 6 bases and 7 bases, in that order; junction bases with no gene match: 10. Per germline, CDR1 LNHDA and CDR2 SQIVND (reference sequence).

About this clone itself: Different DNA sequences within this sample yield the same CDR3. The V gene is TRBV5-1, the J gene TRBJ1-5; no reliable D call. CDR1 SGHRS and CDR2 YFSETQ come from the germline V gene. With 2 bases removed from V and 5 bases from J, the gap between germline ends came to 11 bases. CDR3 length equals 14 residues. The CDR3 DNA follows: TGCGCCAGCAGCTTAGAGGGTCGGGATCAGCCCCAGCATTTT. The encoded protein is CASSLEGRDQPQHF. Supplemented by reference TRBV5-1 and TRBJ1-5, the full variable domain reads KAGVTQTPRYLIKTRGQQVTLSCSPISGHRSVSWYQQTPGQGLQFLFEYFSETQRNKGNFPGRFSGRQFSNSRSEMNVSTLELGDSALYLCASSLEGRDQPQHFGDGTRLSIL.

Only one count was recorded for this clone. The V gene is TRBV18, the J gene TRBJ1-1; no clear D gene. V dropped 3 bases and J dropped 3 bases, with 11 bases sitting between them. Germline V CDR1 and CDR2: KGHSH, LQKENI. The CDR3 sequence is 14 residues long. The CDR3 region is CASSPSHPDTEAFF. DNA for the CDR3: TGTGCCAGCTCACCCTCCCACCCCGACACTGAAGCTTTCTTT.

The rearrangement joins TRBV4-1 to TRBJ1-2; D possibly corresponds to TRBD1 (5 bases). Germline loops: CDR1 MGHRA, CDR2 YSYEKL. V dropped 2 bases and J dropped 5 bases, with 12 bases sitting between them. The CDR3 length is 14 residues. Here the CDR3 DNA reads TGCGCCAGCAGCCAACATCAGGGAAATTATGGCTACACCTTC. This encodes CASSQHQGNYGYTF.

The chain joins TRBV2 to TRBJ2-7; TRBD1 agrees at 7 bases. V gave up 8 bases and J gave up 5 bases; unmatched junction bases: 18. This CDR3 comprises 16 residues. Germline V gene lookup returns CDR1 SNHLY and CDR2 FYNNEI. Here the CDR3 reads CASLNQGVASIDEQYF. The CDR3 nucleotides read TGTGCCAGCCTCAACCAGGGGGTGGCGAGTATCGACGAGCAGTACTTC. The variable domain in full, with the rest retrieved from reference TRBV2 and TRBJ2-7, is EPEVTQTPSHQVTQMGQEVILRCVPISNHLYFYWYRQILGQKVEFLVSFYNNEISEKSEIFDDQFSVERPDGSNFTLKIRSTKLEDSAMYFCASLNQGVASIDEQYFGPGTRLTVT.

This chain links TRBV5-1 with TRBJ1-1, with D possibly TRBD1 on 6 matching bases. The germline V and J ends were trimmed by 0 bases and 11 bases, with 14 bases remaining between them. CDR1 is SGHRS, CDR2 YFSETQ, per germline. The CDR3 is 13 residues long. Here the CDR3 DNA reads TGCGCCAGCAGCTTGGAGGGAGGGGGGCCGGCTTTCTTT. This encodes CASSLEGGGPAFF.

Remarks on this clone: The same CDR3 can be traced to other DNA sequences in this sample. The genes are TRBV6-1 and TRBJ2-7; 9 bases are a match to TRBD1. The CDR3 loop spans 15 amino acids. Germline assignment: CDR1 MNHNS and CDR2 SASEGT. V gave up 6 bases and J gave up 3 bases; unmatched junction bases: 9. The CDR3 loop reads CASSPRGTGHYEQYF. Written as DNA, the CDR3 is TGTGCCAGCAGCCCCCGCGGGACAGGGCACTACGAGCAGTACTTC.

The chain combines TRBV2 with TRBJ2-1; 8 bases line up with TRBD2. V gave up 1 base and J gave up 4 bases; unmatched junction bases: 3. The CDR3 runs to 15 residues. Germline CDR1 SNHLY, CDR2 FYNNEI. The CDR3 coding sequence is TGTGCCAGCAGTGAAGGGACTAGCAGATACAATGAGCAGTTCTTC. Amino acids: CASSEGTSRYNEQFF.

The rearrangement uses TRBV5-4 and TRBJ2-3; TRBD2 aligns across 14 bases. The CDR3 extends over 19 amino acids. V lost 4 bases to trimming and J lost 3 bases; unmatched junction nucleotides: 13. The V gene's germline CDR1 is SGHNT and CDR2 YYREEE (reference sequence). DNA of the CDR3: TGTGCCAGCAGCCCGGGGACTAGCGGGAGAGGAGGGGGAACAGATACGCAGTATTTT. Its protein product is CASSPGTSGRGGGTDTQYF.

J is TRBJ2-4 and V is TRBV9; TRBD1 aligns across 7 bases. Germline loops: CDR1 SGDLS, CDR2 YYNGEE. CDR3 length: 13 amino acids. Unmatched junction bases numbered 3, after V lost 4 bases and J lost 5 bases. For the CDR3, the DNA is TGTGCCAGCAGCACTGGGACAGAAAACATTCAGTACTTC. It codes for CASSTGTENIQYF.

V usage is TRBV2 and J usage is TRBJ1-2; no clear D gene. This CDR3 comprises 13 residues. Germline CDR1 is SNHLY and CDR2 is FYNNEI. Trimming pared 1 base from V and 4 bases from J, leaving 7 bases between. The CDR3 sequence is CASSEGSTYGYTF. For the CDR3, the DNA is TGTGCCAGCAGTGAAGGGTCCACCTATGGCTACACCTTC.

The chain recombines TRBV5-1 with TRBJ2-5; no clear D. V was clipped by 4 bases and J by 0 bases, with 10 bases between them. This CDR3 has 14 residues. Germline V CDR1 and CDR2: SGHRS, YFSETQ. Written as DNA, the CDR3 is TGCGCCAGCAGCGTGCGCCCGTACCAAGAGACCCAGTACTTC. Translating gives CASSVRPYQETQYF.

The chain uses TRBV5-6 and TRBJ2-5, with 7 nucleotides matching TRBD2. Germline CDR1 and CDR2: SGHDT and YYEEEE. The CDR3 loop spans 15 amino acids. V dropped 3 bases and J dropped 0; count of bases not matched to a gene: 5. CDR3 coding DNA: TGTGCCAGCAGCTGGGGGGGATCGTACCAAGAGACCCAGTACTTC. The encoded protein is CASSWGGSYQETQYF.

The V and J genes are TRBV5-1 and TRBJ2-7; TRBD1 agrees at 8 bases. CDR1 and CDR2 (germline): SGHRS, YFSETQ. This CDR3 contains 14 residues. V shed 6 bases and J 5 bases; nucleotides not matched to a gene: 10. This CDR3 is CASNRDRIIHEQYF. The CDR3 nucleotides read TGCGCCAGCAACCGGGACAGGATAATCCACGAGCAGTACTTC.

V usage is TRBV5-1 and J usage is TRBJ2-1; 9 bases are a match to TRBD1. Trimming at V came to 0 bases and at J to 9 bases, leaving 10 bases not matched to a gene. The CDR3 is 16 amino acids. Per germline, CDR1 SGHRS and CDR2 YFSETQ. CDR3 in amino acids: CASSLGGTGQGGEQFF. CDR3 coding DNA: TGCGCCAGCAGCTTGGGAGGTACGGGACAGGGCGGTGAGCAGTTCTTC.

J is TRBJ2-1 and V is TRBV7-2; D may match TRBD1 or TRBD2 (5 bases each). Looked up from germline, CDR1 is SGHTA and CDR2 is FQGNSA. This CDR3 comprises 16 residues. Trimming took off 5 bases at V and 4 bases at J, with 18 bases between the two ends. CDR3: CASSPRGVTPYNEQFF. In DNA, the CDR3 is TGTGCCAGCAGCCCCAGAGGGGTCACTCCTTACAATGAGCAGTTCTTC. Variable domain in full (rest from reference TRBV7-2 and TRBJ2-1): GAGVSQSPSNKVTEKGKDVELRCDPISGHTALYWYRQSLGQGLEFLIYFQGNSAPDKSGLPSDRFSAERTGGSVSTLTIQRTQQEDSAVYLCASSPRGVTPYNEQFFGPGTRLTVL.

V gene TRBV5-1 combines with J gene TRBJ2-5, with a weak D call TRBD2 (6 bases). In germline, CDR1 is SGHRS, CDR2 YFSETQ. The length of the CDR3 is 14 residues. V lost 2 bases, J lost 5 bases, and 13 bases lay in between. CDR3 nucleotide sequence: TGCGCCAGCAGCTTTGGAGGGGTAGCTGAGACCCAGTACTTC. Translated: CASSFGGVAETQYF.

The chain recombines TRBV27 with TRBJ2-5, with TRBD1 as a possible D gene (5 bases). This CDR3 contains 14 residues. Per the germline V gene, CDR1 is MNHEY and CDR2 is SMNVEV (reference sequence). The V end lost 2 bases, the J end lost 0 bases, and 7 bases lay between the germline ends. The CDR3 DNA is TGTGCCAGCAGTTTAAGGGGTCACCAAGAGACCCAGTACTTC. Amino acid sequence: CASSLRGHQETQYF.